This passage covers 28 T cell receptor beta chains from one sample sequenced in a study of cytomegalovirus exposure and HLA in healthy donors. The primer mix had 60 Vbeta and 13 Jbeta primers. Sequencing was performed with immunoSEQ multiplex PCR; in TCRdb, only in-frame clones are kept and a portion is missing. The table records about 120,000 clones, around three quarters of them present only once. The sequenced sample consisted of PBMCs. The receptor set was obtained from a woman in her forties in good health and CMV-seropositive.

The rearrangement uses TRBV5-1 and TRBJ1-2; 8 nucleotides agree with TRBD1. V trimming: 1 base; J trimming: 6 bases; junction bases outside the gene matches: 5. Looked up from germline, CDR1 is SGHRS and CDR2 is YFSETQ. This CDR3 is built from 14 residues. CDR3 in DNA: TGCGCCAGCAGCTTGAGTGCAGGGGGCGATGGCTACACCTTC. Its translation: CASSLSAGGDGYTF.

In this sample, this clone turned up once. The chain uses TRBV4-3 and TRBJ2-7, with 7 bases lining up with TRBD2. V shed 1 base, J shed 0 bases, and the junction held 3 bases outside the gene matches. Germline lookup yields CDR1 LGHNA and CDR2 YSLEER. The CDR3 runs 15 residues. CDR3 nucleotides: TGCGCCAGCAGCCAAGGGGGCGGGAGCTCCTACGAGCAGTACTTC. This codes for CASSQGGGSSYEQYF.

CDR3: CASSGDRDQPQHF. The CDR3 coding sequence is TGTGCCAGCAGTGGGGACAGGGATCAGCCCCAGCATTTT. V gene TRBV6-1 combines with J gene TRBJ1-5; 9 bases match TRBD1. V lost 4 bases to trimming and J lost 5 bases; unmatched junction nucleotides: 0. This CDR3 is built from 13 residues. CDR1 is MNHNS, CDR2 SASEGT, per germline.

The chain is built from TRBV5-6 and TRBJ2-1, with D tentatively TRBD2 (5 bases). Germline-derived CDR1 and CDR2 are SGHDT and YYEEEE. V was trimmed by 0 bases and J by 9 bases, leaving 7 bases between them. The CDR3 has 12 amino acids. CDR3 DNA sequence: TGTGCCAGCAGCTTGGGTGCGGGTGAGCAGTTCTTC. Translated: CASSLGAGEQFF.

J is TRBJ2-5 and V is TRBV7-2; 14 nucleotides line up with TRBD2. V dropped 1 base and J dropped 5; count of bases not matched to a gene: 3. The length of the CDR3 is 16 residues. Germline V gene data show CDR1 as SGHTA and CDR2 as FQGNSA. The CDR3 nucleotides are TGTGCCAGCAGCTTAGGGAGGACTAGCGGGGGGGAGACCCAGTACTTC. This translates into CASSLGRTSGGETQYF.

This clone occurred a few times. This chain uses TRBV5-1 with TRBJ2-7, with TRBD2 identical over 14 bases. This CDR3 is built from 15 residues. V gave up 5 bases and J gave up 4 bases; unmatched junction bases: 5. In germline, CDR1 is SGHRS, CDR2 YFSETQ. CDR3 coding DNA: TGCGCCAGCAGGACTAGCGGGGGGGCTCTATACGAGCAGTACTTC. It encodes CASRTSGGALYEQYF.

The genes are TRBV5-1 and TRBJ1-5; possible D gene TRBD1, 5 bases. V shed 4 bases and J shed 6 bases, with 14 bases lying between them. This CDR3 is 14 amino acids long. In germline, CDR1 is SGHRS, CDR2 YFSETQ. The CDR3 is CASSATQGGQPQHF. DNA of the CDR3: TGCGCCAGCAGCGCAACCCAGGGCGGTCAGCCCCAGCATTTT.

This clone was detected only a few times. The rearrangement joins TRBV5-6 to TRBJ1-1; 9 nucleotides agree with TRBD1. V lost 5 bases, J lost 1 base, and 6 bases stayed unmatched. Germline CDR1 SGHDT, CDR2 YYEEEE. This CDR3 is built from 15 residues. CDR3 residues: CASSRRDRANTEAFF. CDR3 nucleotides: TGTGCCAGCAGTCGTCGGGACAGGGCGAACACTGAAGCTTTCTTT.

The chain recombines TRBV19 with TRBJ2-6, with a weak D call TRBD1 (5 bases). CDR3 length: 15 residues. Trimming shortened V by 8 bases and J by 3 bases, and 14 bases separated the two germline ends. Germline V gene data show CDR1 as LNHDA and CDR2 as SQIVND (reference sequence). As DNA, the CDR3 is TGTGCCAGTCAACGTAGGGGAATTGGGGCCAACGTCCTGACTTTC. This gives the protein CASQRRGIGANVLTF.

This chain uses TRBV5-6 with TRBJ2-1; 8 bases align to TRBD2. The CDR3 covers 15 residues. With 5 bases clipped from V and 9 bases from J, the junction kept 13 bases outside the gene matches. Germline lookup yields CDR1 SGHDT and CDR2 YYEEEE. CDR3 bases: TGTGCCAGCAGTAAACCGGGACTAGATATTAGTGAGCAGTTCTTC. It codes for CASSKPGLDISEQFF.

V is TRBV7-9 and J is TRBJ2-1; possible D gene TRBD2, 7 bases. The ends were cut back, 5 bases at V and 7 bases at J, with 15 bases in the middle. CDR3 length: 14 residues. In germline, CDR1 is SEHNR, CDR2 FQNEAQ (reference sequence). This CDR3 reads CASSTAGATNEQFF. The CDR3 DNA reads TGTGCCAGCAGCACCGCGGGGGCCACTAATGAGCAGTTCTTC. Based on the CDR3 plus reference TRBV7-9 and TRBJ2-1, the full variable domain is DTGVSQNPRHKITKRGQNVTFRCDPISEHNRLYWYRQTLGQGPEFLTYFQNEAQLEKSRLLSDRFSAERPKGSFSTLEIQRTEQGDSAMYLCASSTAGATNEQFFGPGTRLTVL.

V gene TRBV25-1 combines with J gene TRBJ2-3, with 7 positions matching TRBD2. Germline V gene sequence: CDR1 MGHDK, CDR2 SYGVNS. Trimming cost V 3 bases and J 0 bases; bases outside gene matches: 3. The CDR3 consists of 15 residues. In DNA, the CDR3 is TGTGCCAGCAGTGATTGGACTAGTAGCACAGATACGCAGTATTTT. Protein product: CASSDWTSSTDTQYF.

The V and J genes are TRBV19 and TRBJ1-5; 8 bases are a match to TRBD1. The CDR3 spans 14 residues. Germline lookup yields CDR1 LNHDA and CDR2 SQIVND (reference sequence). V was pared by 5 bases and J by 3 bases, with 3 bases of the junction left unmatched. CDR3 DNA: TGTGCCAGTAGTGGACAGGGCTACAATCAGCCCCAGCATTTT. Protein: CASSGQGYNQPQHF.

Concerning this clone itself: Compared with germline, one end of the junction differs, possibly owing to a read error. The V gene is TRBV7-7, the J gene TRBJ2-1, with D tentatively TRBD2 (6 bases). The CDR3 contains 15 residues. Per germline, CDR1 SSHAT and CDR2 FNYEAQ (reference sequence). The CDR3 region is CASSFGGSPYNEQFF. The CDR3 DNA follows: TGTGCTAGCAGCTTTGGGGGGAGCCCCTACAATGAGCAGTTCTTC.

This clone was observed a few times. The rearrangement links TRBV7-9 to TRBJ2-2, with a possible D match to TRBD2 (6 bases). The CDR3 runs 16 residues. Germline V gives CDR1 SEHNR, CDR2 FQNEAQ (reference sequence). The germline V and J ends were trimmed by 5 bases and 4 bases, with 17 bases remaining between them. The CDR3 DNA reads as TGTGCCAGCAGCAGCACCGGGACTTTATCCACCGGGGAGCTGTTTTTT. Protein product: CASSSTGTLSTGELFF.

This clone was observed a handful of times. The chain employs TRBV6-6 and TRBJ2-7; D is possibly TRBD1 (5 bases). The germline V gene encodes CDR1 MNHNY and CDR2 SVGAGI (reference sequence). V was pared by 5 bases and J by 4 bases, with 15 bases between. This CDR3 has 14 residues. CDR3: CASSRGQGPYEQYF. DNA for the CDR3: TGTGCCAGCAGTCGTGGCCAGGGTCCATACGAGCAGTACTTC.

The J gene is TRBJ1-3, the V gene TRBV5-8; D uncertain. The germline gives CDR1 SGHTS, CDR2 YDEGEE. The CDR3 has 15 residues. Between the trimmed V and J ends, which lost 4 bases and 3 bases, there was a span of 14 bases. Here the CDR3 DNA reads TGTGCCAGCAGCAGTGTTGGCAGACTTGGAAACACCATATATTTT. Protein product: CASSSVGRLGNTIYF. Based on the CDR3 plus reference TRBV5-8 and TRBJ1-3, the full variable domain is EAGVTQSPTHLIKTRGQQATLRCSPISGHTSVYWYQQALGLGLQFLLWYDEGEERNRGNFPPRFSGRQFPNYSSELNVNALELEDSALYLCASSSVGRLGNTIYFGEGSWLTVV.

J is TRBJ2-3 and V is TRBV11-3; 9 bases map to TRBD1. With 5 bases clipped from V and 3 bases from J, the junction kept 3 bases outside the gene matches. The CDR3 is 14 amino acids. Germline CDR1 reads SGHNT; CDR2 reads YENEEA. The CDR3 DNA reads TGTGCCAGCAGCGTCGGACAGGGGACAGATACGCAGTATTTT. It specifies CASSVGQGTDTQYF.

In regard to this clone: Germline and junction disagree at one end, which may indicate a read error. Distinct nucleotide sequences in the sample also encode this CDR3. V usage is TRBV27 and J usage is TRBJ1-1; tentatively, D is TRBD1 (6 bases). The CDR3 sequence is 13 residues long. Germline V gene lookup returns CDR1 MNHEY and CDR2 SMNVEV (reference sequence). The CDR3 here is CASSWGGDTEAFF. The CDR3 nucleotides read TGTGCCAGCAGTTGGGGAGGGGACACTGAGGCTTTCTTT.

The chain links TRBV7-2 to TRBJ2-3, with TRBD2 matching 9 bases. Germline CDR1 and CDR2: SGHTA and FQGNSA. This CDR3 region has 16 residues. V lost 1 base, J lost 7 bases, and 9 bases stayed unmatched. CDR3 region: CASSLGSGRSLNTQYF. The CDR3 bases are TGTGCCAGCAGCTTAGGCAGCGGGAGGTCCCTGAATACGCAGTATTTT.

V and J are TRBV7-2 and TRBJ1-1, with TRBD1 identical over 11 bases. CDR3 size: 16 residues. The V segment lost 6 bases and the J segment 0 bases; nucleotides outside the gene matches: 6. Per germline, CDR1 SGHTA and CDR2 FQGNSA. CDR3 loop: CASSPPGQGVNTEAFF. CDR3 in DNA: TGTGCCAGCAGTCCCCCGGGACAGGGGGTGAACACTGAAGCTTTCTTT.

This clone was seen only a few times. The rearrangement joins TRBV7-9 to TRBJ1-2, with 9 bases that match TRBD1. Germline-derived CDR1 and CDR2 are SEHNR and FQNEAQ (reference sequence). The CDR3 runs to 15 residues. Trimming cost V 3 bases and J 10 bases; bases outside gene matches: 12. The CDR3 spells CASSFRGGQGSVYTF. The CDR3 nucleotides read TGTGCCAGCAGCTTCCGGGGAGGACAGGGGTCAGTCTACACCTTC.

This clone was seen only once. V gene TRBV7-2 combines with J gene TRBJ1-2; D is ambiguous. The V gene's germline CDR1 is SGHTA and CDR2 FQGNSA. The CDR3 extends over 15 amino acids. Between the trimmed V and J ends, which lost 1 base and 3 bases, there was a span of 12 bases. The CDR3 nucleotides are TGTGCCAGCAGCTTAGTTCGCGGCAACTACTATGGCTACACCTTC. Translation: CASSLVRGNYYGYTF.

The CDR3 DNA follows: TGTGCCAGCAGCCTCGGACACGCCACAGATACGCAGTATTTT. Protein sequence: CASSLGHATDTQYF. The J gene is TRBJ2-3, the V gene TRBV7-3, with a tentative D call TRBD1 (5 bases). Germline values: CDR1 SGHTA, CDR2 FQGTGA. The CDR3 loop spans 14 amino acids. Trimming shortened V by 5 bases and J by 2 bases, and 11 bases separated the two germline ends.

For the CDR3, the DNA is TGCGCCAGCAGCACCAGCGGGCGAACGAACACCGGGGAGCTGTTTTTT. It translates to CASSTSGRTNTGELFF. The V and J genes are TRBV5-1 and TRBJ2-2; a weak D match, TRBD2 (6 bases). The CDR3 is 16 residues long. CDR1 and CDR2 (germline): SGHRS, YFSETQ. Trimming removed 4 bases from V and 0 bases from J, with 13 bases in between. The whole variable domain, filled in from reference TRBV5-1 and TRBJ2-2, reads KAGVTQTPRYLIKTRGQQVTLSCSPISGHRSVSWYQQTPGQGLQFLFEYFSETQRNKGNFPGRFSGRQFSNSRSEMNVSTLELGDSALYLCASSTSGRTNTGELFFGEGSRLTVL.

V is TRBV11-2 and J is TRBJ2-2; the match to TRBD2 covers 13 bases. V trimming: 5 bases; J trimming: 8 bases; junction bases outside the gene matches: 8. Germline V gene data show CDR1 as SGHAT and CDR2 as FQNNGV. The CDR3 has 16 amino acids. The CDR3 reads CASSPTSGGAGGELFF. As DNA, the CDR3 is TGTGCCAGCAGCCCAACTAGCGGGGGGGCTGGAGGGGAGCTGTTTTTT.

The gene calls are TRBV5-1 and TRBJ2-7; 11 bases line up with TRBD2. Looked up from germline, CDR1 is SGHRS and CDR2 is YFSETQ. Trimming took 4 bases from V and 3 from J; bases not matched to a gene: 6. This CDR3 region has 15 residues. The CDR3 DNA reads TGCGCCAGCAGCCAAGAGACTAGCGGGATCTACGAGCAGTACTTC. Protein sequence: CASSQETSGIYEQYF.

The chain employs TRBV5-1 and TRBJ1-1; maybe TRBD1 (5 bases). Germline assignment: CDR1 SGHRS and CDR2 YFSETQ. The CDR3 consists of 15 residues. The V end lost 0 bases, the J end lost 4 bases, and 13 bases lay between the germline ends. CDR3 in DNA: TGCGCCAGCAGCTTGGTCGGGGGGGGGAGCACTGAAGCTTTCTTT. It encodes CASSLVGGGSTEAFF.